The next 17 T cell receptor beta chains were all read from a single sample in a study of blood T cell repertoires in COVID-19. Here immunoSEQ multiplex PCR was the method, and the copy in TCRdb shows in-frame clones only, minus some. The top ten clones hold about 10% of a sample with 150,000 or so clones, 81% of them seen once. Sequencing was carried out using peripheral blood. The receptors come from a man in his sixties with active or convalescent COVID-19.

The V call is TRBV2, the J call TRBJ2-3; a weak D match, TRBD2 (6 bases). Germline CDR1 is SNHLY and CDR2 is FYNNEI. The CDR3 totals 15 residues. V lost 4 bases, J lost 0 bases, and 11 bases lay in between. The CDR3 DNA follows: TGTGCCAGCAGTGGGGCGGGACCTAGCACAGATACGCAGTATTTT. Residues: CASSGAGPSTDTQYF.

This chain connects TRBV6-5 to TRBJ2-7; the match to TRBD1 covers 9 bases. The CDR3 spans 12 residues. The germline CDR1 and CDR2 sequences are MNHEY and SVGAGI. V gave up 6 bases and J gave up 6 bases; unmatched junction bases: 3. The CDR3 region has the DNA TGTGCCAGCAGGACAGGGGGGAGCGAGCAGTACTTC. The encoded protein is CASRTGGSEQYF.

In its sample, this clone was seen once. This chain uses TRBV11-3 with TRBJ2-3; D call uncertain. Germline V gene sequence: CDR1 SGHNT, CDR2 YENEEA. The CDR3 extends over 12 amino acids. Trimming took off 5 bases at V and 5 bases at J, with 8 bases between the two ends. The CDR3 reads CASSLTKDTQYF. The CDR3 nucleotides read TGTGCCAGCAGCCTTACAAAAGATACGCAGTATTTT.

This chain connects TRBV7-2 to TRBJ1-3; possibly TRBD1 for D (6 bases). The CDR3 spans 15 residues. Germline loops: CDR1 SGHTA, CDR2 FQGNSA. V lost 2 bases and J 2 bases, leaving 10 bases between the germline ends. For the CDR3, the DNA is TGTGCCAGCAGCTTAACAGGGATGACTGGAAACACCATATATTTT. This codes for CASSLTGMTGNTIYF.

V usage is TRBV6-5 and J usage is TRBJ2-7, with 8 positions matching TRBD2. In germline, CDR1 is MNHEY, CDR2 SVGAGI. The CDR3 has 15 residues. Trimming cost V 7 bases and J 0 bases; bases outside gene matches: 8. In DNA, the CDR3 is TGTGCCAGCAACTTAAGCGGGGGCAGCTCCTACGAGCAGTACTTC. Its translation is CASNLSGGSSYEQYF.

This chain joins TRBV19 and TRBJ1-1, with D tentatively TRBD1 (6 bases). The V and J ends lost 2 bases and 1 base respectively, with 8 bases between them. CDR1 and CDR2 from the germline V gene are LNHDA and SQIVND (reference sequence). The CDR3 consists of 14 residues. CDR3 protein: CASSIQDRNTEAFF. The CDR3, as DNA: TGTGCCAGTAGTATACAGGACAGGAACACTGAAGCTTTCTTT.

This rearrangement joins TRBV15 to TRBJ2-1; no firm D call. The CDR3 has 16 amino acids. Between the trimmed V and J ends, which lost 0 bases and 8 bases, there was a span of 17 bases. CDR1 LNHNV and CDR2 YYDKDF come from the germline V gene (reference sequence). DNA of the CDR3: TGTGCCACCAGCAGAGATCCCACTATCCCCGAGGATGAGCAGTTCTTC. Amino acids: CATSRDPTIPEDEQFF.

This chain connects TRBV2 to TRBJ1-1; D is perhaps TRBD1 (5 bases). V gave up 4 bases and J gave up 4 bases, with 13 bases separating them. The CDR3 is 14 residues long. Germline CDR1 reads SNHLY; CDR2 reads FYNNEI. CDR3 nucleotide sequence: TGTGCCAGCAGTGCATTTGGGGGGACCACTGAAGCTTTCTTT. This encodes CASSAFGGTTEAFF.

This clone has a handful of counts. The chain links TRBV11-1 to TRBJ1-1, with D perhaps matching TRBD1 (5 bases). CDR1 and CDR2 from the germline V gene are SGHAT and FQDESV (reference sequence). Trimming left V 5 bases short and J 1 base short, with 11 bases between. The CDR3 spans 14 residues. CDR3 in DNA: TGTGCCAGCAGCCCGAGGACATCGAACACTGAAGCTTTCTTT. This gives the protein CASSPRTSNTEAFF.

The V gene is TRBV6-6, the J gene TRBJ2-3; 7 nucleotides agree with TRBD2. Germline assignment: CDR1 MNHNY and CDR2 SVGAGI (reference sequence). This CDR3 comprises 16 residues. Losses at the gene ends were 6 bases for V and 0 bases for J; bases not matched to a gene: 9. The CDR3 bases are TGTGCCAGCAGGCCCCCTAGCGGAAGAAGCACAGATACGCAGTATTTT. Translating gives CASRPPSGRSTDTQYF.

The V and J genes are TRBV11-3 and TRBJ2-7, with D unresolved. This CDR3 has 12 residues. Germline loops: CDR1 SGHNT, CDR2 YENEEA. V dropped 5 bases and J dropped 3 bases, with 8 bases sitting between them. The CDR3 sequence is CASSLRFYEQYF. DNA for the CDR3: TGTGCCAGCAGCCTTAGATTCTACGAGCAGTACTTC.

This chain uses TRBV3-1 (or the pseudogene TRBV3-2) with TRBJ2-2; 9 positions match TRBD2. This CDR3 spans 16 amino acids. Per germline, CDR1 LGHDT and CDR2 YNNKEL (reference sequence). V lost 1 base and J lost 2; bases outside the gene matches: 2. The CDR3, as DNA: TGTGCCAGCAGCCAAGTAGCGGGGGTAAACACCGGGGAGCTGTTTTTT. This encodes CASSQVAGVNTGELFF.

The chain couples TRBV29-1 to TRBJ1-2; perhaps TRBD1 as D (6 bases). The CDR3 totals 13 residues. From germline, CDR1 is SQVTM and CDR2 ANQGSEA. Trimming took off 4 bases at V and 8 bases at J, with 17 bases between the two ends. CDR3 DNA sequence: TGCAGCGTTGTCAAGGGGGAGATCGGGGGCTACACCTTC. Amino acids: CSVVKGEIGGYTF.

V is TRBV3-1 (or the pseudogene TRBV3-2) and J is TRBJ2-7; a possible D gene is TRBD2 (5 bases). The V and J ends lost 3 bases and 0 bases respectively, with 9 bases between them. The CDR3 totals 14 residues. From germline, CDR1 is LGHDT and CDR2 YNNKEL (reference sequence). The CDR3 sequence is CASSHEAVSYEQYF. CDR3 nucleotide sequence: TGTGCCAGCAGCCACGAAGCGGTCTCCTACGAGCAGTACTTC.

V is TRBV28 and J is TRBJ2-3, with D tentatively TRBD1 (6 bases). From germline, CDR1 is MDHEN and CDR2 SYDVKM. Trimming shortened V by 6 bases and J by 4 bases, and 17 bases separated the two germline ends. The CDR3 has 15 residues. The CDR3 region is CASSTDQGSADTQYF. CDR3 bases: TGTGCCAGCAGCACAGACCAGGGGTCCGCAGATACGCAGTATTTT.

The chain joins TRBV18 to TRBJ1-2; no clear D. The CDR3 has 14 residues. Trimming shortened V by 3 bases and J by 2 bases, and 10 bases separated the two germline ends. The germline CDR1 and CDR2 sequences are KGHSH and LQKENI. As DNA, the CDR3 is TGTGCCAGCTCACCTCTAGACGAGAACTATGGCTACACCTTC. Translated: CASSPLDENYGYTF.

This chain uses TRBV5-1 with TRBJ2-7; D possibly corresponds to TRBD2 (5 bases). The CDR3 is made up of 15 amino acids. CDR1 SGHRS and CDR2 YFSETQ come from the germline V gene. V was pared by 4 bases and J by 3 bases, with 17 bases between. In DNA, the CDR3 is TGCGCCAGCAGCCCCCTCGCGGGTCCTCGCTACGAGCAGTACTTC. Translating gives CASSPLAGPRYEQYF.